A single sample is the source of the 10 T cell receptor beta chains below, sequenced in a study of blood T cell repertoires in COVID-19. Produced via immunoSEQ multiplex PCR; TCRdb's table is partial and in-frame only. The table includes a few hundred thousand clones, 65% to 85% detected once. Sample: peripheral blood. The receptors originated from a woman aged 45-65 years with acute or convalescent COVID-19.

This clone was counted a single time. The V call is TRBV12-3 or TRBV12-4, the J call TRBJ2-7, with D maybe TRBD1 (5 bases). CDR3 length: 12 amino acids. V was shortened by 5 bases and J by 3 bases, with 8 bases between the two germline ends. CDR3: CASSQGGYEQYV. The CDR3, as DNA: TGTGCCAGCAGTCAGGGTGGCTACGAGCAGTACGTC.

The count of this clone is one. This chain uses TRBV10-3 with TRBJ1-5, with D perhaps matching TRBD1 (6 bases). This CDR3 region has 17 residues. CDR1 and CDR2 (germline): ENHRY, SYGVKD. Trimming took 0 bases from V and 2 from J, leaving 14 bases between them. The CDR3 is CAISESGGGRGNQPQHF. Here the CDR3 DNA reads TGTGCCATCAGTGAGTCGGGAGGGGGAAGGGGCAATCAGCCCCAGCATTTT.

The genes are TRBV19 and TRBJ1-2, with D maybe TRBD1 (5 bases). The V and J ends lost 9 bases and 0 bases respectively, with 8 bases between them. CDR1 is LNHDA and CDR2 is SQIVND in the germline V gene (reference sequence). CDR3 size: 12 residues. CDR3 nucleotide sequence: TGTGCCAGCGGGACTGCTAACTATGGCTACACCTTC. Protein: CASGTANYGYTF.

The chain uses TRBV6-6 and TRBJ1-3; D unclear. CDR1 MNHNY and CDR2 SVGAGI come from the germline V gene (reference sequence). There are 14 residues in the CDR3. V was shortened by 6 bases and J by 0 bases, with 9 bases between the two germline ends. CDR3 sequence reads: CASSQTDSGNTIYF. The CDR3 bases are TGTGCCAGCAGCCAGACTGACTCTGGAAACACCATATATTTT.

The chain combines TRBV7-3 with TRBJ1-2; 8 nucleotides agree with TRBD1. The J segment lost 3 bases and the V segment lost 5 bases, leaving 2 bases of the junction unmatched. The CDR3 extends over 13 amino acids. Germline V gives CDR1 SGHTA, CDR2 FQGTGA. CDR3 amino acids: CASSPDRDYGYTF. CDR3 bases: TGTGCCAGCAGCCCGGACAGGGACTATGGCTACACCTTC.

This chain's CDR3 is CASSQDYSPKGEKLFF. The DNA for the CDR3 is TGTGCCAGCAGCCAAGATTACAGTCCTAAGGGGGAAAAACTGTTTTTT. This chain uses TRBV3-1 (or the pseudogene TRBV3-2) with TRBJ1-4; D perhaps matches TRBD1 (5 bases). CDR1 is LGHDT and CDR2 is YNNKEL in the germline V gene (reference sequence). V gave up 0 bases and J gave up 8 bases, with 16 bases separating them. The CDR3 consists of 16 residues.

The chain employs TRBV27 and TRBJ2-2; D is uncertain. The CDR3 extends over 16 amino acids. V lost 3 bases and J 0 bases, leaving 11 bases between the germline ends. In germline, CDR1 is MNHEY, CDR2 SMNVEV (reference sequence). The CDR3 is CASSFAVGTNTGELFF. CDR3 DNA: TGTGCCAGCAGTTTTGCGGTCGGTACGAACACCGGGGAGCTGTTTTTT.

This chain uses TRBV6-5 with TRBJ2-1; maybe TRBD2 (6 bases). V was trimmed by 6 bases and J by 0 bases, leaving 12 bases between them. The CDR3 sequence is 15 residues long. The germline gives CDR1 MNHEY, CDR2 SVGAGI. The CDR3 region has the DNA TGTGCCAGCAGGGGAGGCCAAATCTCCTACAATGAGCAGTTCTTC. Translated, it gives CASRGGQISYNEQFF.

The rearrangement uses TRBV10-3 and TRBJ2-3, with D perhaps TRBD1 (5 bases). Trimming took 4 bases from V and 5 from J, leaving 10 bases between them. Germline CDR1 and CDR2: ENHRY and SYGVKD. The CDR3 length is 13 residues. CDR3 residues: CAISVGQGDTQYF. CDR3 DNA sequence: TGTGCCATCAGTGTAGGGCAGGGAGATACGCAGTATTTT.

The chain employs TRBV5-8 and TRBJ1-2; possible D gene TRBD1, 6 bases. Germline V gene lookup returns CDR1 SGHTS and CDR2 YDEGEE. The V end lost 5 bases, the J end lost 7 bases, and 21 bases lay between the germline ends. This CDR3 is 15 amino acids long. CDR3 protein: CASSWLTLQGSGYTF. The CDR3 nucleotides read TGTGCCAGCAGTTGGCTGACTTTACAGGGTAGTGGCTACACCTTC.